This entry concerns a single TCR beta chain. Its target is not known. This sample stems from a study of T cell responses to AZD1222 COVID-19 vaccine. Study observations and caveats: Most donors were white British and more were female, and clonal diversity was possibly underestimated. Two AZD1222 doses significantly raised spike-specific TCR breadth and depth over controls.

This CDR3 spans 13 amino acids. V was clipped by 4 bases and J by 7 bases, with 13 bases between them. The germline CDR1 and CDR2 sequences are KGHSY and FQNENV. Assay: immunoSEQ multiplex PCR; the TCRdb copy retains only in-frame clones and omits some. The data show 200,000 or so clones, over 70% seen once. The sample consisted of peripheral blood, taken on day 0 of MenACWY control vaccination. The chain has TRBV16 and TRBJ1-1, with a tentative D call TRBD1 (5 bases). This TCR was recovered from an adult in good health. In DNA form, the CDR3 reads TGTGCCAGCAGCCTCCGGGACCGGGGTGAAGCTTTCTTT. Translated: CASSLRDRGEAFF.